This T cell receptor (beta chain) derives from a study of siplizumab effects on memory and regulatory T cells. Of note for this clone: An end of the junction does not agree with germline; a read error may underlie this.

The CDR3 runs to 14 residues. Germline V CDR1 and CDR2: SGHTA, FQGTGA. Libraries were prepared by immunoSEQ multiplex PCR; TCRdb keeps only in-frame clonotypes and omits some of them. The data hold roughly 62,000 clones, with about 80% observed a single time. The sequenced material came from memory CD4+ T cells sorted from blood. The receptor was derived from a human donor in good health. The rearrangement joins TRBV7-3 to TRBJ1-1; D remains ambiguous. The CDR3 DNA sequence: TGTGCCAGCAGCTTAGGCCTGCAGAACGCTGAAGCTTTCTTT. Protein sequence: CASSLGLQNAEAFF.